The 10 T cell receptor beta chains below all came from one sample that was sequenced in a study of blood T cell repertoires in COVID-19. TCRdb's copy holds only in-frame clones and misses some; the assay was immunoSEQ multiplex PCR. Of about 140,000 clones in the sample, around 90% were seen once. Specimen: peripheral blood. Every receptor here comes from a human donor in a cohort sampled during active COVID-19.

This rearrangement joins TRBV30 to TRBJ1-1; no reliable D call. V lost 0 bases, J lost 1 base, and 12 bases lay in between. From germline, CDR1 is GTSNPN and CDR2 SVGIG (reference sequence). The CDR3 extends over 15 amino acids. CDR3 coding DNA: TGTGCCTGGAGTGTACCCGGGGTTGCGAACACTGAAGCTTTCTTT. This sequence encodes CAWSVPGVANTEAFF.

The chain recombines TRBV2 with TRBJ1-5, with 8 positions matching TRBD1. This CDR3 has 14 residues. Germline V gene lookup returns CDR1 SNHLY and CDR2 FYNNEI. V was pared by 6 bases and J by 5 bases, with 6 bases of the junction left unmatched. The CDR3 region has the DNA TGTGCCAGCAGAGGACAGGGCGGTTATCAGCCCCAGCATTTT. Its translation: CASRGQGGYQPQHF.

The rearrangement uses TRBV5-1 and TRBJ1-1; a weak D match, TRBD1 (6 bases). CDR1 and CDR2 (germline): SGHRS, YFSETQ. Trimming stripped 3 bases from V and 0 bases from J, with 18 bases between. There are 17 residues in the CDR3. This CDR3 reads CASSSRQVGEVNTEAFF. The CDR3 DNA follows: TGCGCCAGCAGCTCAAGACAGGTAGGAGAGGTGAACACTGAAGCTTTCTTT.

The CDR3 spells CSAPNFSGNTIYF. The CDR3 DNA reads TGCAGCGCTCCAAACTTCTCTGGAAACACCATATATTTT. The rearrangement joins TRBV29-1 to TRBJ1-3; unclear D gene. V dropped 7 bases and J dropped 0 bases, with 10 bases sitting between them. The CDR3 loop spans 13 amino acids. Germline-derived CDR1 and CDR2 are SQVTM and ANQGSEA. Complete variable domain (other parts from reference TRBV29-1 and TRBJ1-3): SAVISQKPSRDICQRGTSLTIQCQVDSQVTMMFWYRQQPGQSLTLIATANQGSEATYESGFVIDKFPISRPNLTFSTLTVSNMSPEDSSIYLCSAPNFSGNTIYFGEGSWLTVV.

CDR3 sequence (DNA): TGTGCCATCAAGAAGGCGACAGGGGCCGCCGGGGAGCTGTTTTTT. Protein sequence: CAIKKATGAAGELFF. The V call is TRBV28, the J call TRBJ2-2, with 8 positions matching TRBD1. Germline CDR1 is MDHEN and CDR2 is SYDVKM. The CDR3 loop spans 15 amino acids. Trimming removed 10 bases from V and 6 bases from J; junction bases left unmatched: 13.

This chain connects TRBV7-6 to TRBJ1-3; D call uncertain. V dropped 5 bases and J dropped 7 bases, with 12 bases sitting between them. The CDR3 contains 13 residues. Germline-derived CDR1 and CDR2 are SGHVS and FNYEAQ. CDR3 sequence reads: CASSQGLVNTIYF. The CDR3 DNA is TGTGCCAGCAGCCAAGGACTGGTGAACACCATATATTTT.

The V and J genes are TRBV7-9 and TRBJ2-5; TRBD1 agrees at 8 bases. Germline V gives CDR1 SEHNR, CDR2 FQNEAQ (reference sequence). After removal of 5 bases from V and 5 bases from J, the junction contained 13 bases not matched to a gene. There are 16 residues in the CDR3. CDR3 nucleotide sequence: TGTGCCAGCAGCCCCCGGGACAGGCTTTTCAGGGAGACCCAGTACTTC. This translates into CASSPRDRLFRETQYF.

CDR3 coding DNA: TGTGCCAGCAGCCCATTTCAGGGGTATGTGGTCACCGGGGAGCTGTTTTTT. Protein product: CASSPFQGYVVTGELFF. The rearrangement uses TRBV6-2 or TRBV6-3 and TRBJ2-2; maybe TRBD1 (6 bases). From germline, CDR1 is MNHEY and CDR2 SVGEGT. The CDR3 spans 17 residues. V lost 6 bases to trimming and J lost 4 bases, with 21 bases between them.

This rearrangement joins TRBV9 to TRBJ1-1; no clear D gene. Germline CDR1 reads SGDLS; CDR2 reads YYNGEE. The CDR3 is made up of 13 amino acids. Trimming took 0 bases from V and 7 from J, leaving 10 bases between them. Here the CDR3 DNA reads TGTGCCAGCAGCGTAGACTTAGCCGGTGAAGCTTTCTTT. Amino acid sequence: CASSVDLAGEAFF. Drawing the rest from reference TRBV9 and TRBJ1-1, the complete variable domain is DSGVTQTPKHLITATGQRVTLRCSPRSGDLSVYWYQQSLDQGLQFLIQYYNGEERAKGNILERFSAQQFPDLHSELNLSSLELGDSALYFCASSVDLAGEAFFGQGTRLTVV.

The rearrangement links TRBV3-1 (or the pseudogene TRBV3-2) to TRBJ2-5; D call uncertain. Looked up from germline, CDR1 is LGHDT and CDR2 is YNNKEL (reference sequence). This CDR3 comprises 13 residues. The germline V and J ends were trimmed by 6 bases and 2 bases, with 10 bases remaining between them. CDR3 region: CASSSTRQETQYF. The CDR3 bases are TGTGCCAGCAGTTCGACACGACAAGAGACCCAGTACTTC.